The sequence of this T cell receptor beta chain was determined in a study of T cells in Graves' hyperthyroidism and ophthalmopathy. Study background: Pretreatment peripheral blood was obtained at initial diagnosis.

The J segment lost 5 bases and the V segment lost 3 bases, leaving 4 bases of the junction unmatched. The germline CDR1 and CDR2 sequences are KGHDR and SFDVKD. This CDR3 contains 15 residues. In its sample, this clonotype was seen many times. TCR beta CDR3 region amplification was performed from RNA transcripts. The primer set for the first-round RT-PCR of the TCR CDR3 was HTBI. TCRdb itself ran the multiplex PCR reads through MiXCR, one entry per CDR3 protein. The data show 500,000 or so distinct CDR3 sequences, with roughly 16% seen just once and 25% to 30% held by the top ten. Each person with ophthalmopathy scored at least 3 on the Clinical Activity Score, reached NOSPECS grade 4 or higher, and had been ill under 3 months. Patients showing uncontrolled infection, other autoimmune disease, pregnancy or lactation were ineligible. Every diagnosis used clinical symptoms, serum thyroxine and TRAb, thyroid ultrasound and orbital computed tomography.

The V gene is TRBV24-1, the J gene TRBJ2-2, with 8 bases lining up with TRBD2. This sequence was found in a woman aged 25 to 39 with Graves' ophthalmopathy. The sequencing sample was made of blood. The CDR3 bases are TGTGCCACCAGTGATGCGACGGGGGGGACCGGGGAGCTGTTTTTT. Its translation: CATSDATGGTGELFF.